This TCR beta chain was recovered during a study of cytomegalovirus exposure and HLA in healthy donors. Broader study findings: Most of the TCR beta V segments (in an earlier analysis) were productive either about 87% or about 30% of the time.

This CDR3 contains 16 residues. Germline V lookup: CDR1 MNHEY, CDR2 SMNVEV (reference sequence). The trim removed 1 base at V and 2 bases at J, leaving 5 bases unmatched. A note on this clone: Its specificity is not known.

Vbeta (60) and Jbeta (13) primers were used in the PCR. Data came from immunoSEQ multiplex PCR; TCRdb stores just in-frame clones and leaves some out. The sample has more than 140,000 clones; more than 65% are singletons. Sequencing input: PBMCs. The gene calls are TRBV27 and TRBJ2-5; 9 bases are shared with TRBD1. The sequence derives from a man aged 25-40 years in good health and CMV-seropositive. CDR3 amino acids: CASSLFGTGRQETQYF. CDR3 nucleotide sequence: TGTGCCAGCAGTTTATTCGGGACAGGGCGTCAAGAGACCCAGTACTTC.